A selection of T cell receptor beta chains follows, all from one sample in a study of cytomegalovirus exposure and HLA in healthy donors. Sequencing was performed with immunoSEQ multiplex PCR; in TCRdb, only in-frame clones are kept and a portion is missing. The sample gives approximately 70,000 clones, 70% to 80% of which show up once; 6.3% is in the top ten. Sample: PBMCs. These receptors came from a man aged 45-60 years in good health and CMV-seronegative. Each CDR3 is given with its conserved first and last residue. A D gene is named only where the DNA matches it firmly. Not every row has a clone size; where given, it reads once, few, many or a size class.

CASSIPRQTSEAFF	.	.	TRBV19	TRBJ1-1
CASSDRGRGTGELFF	.	.	TRBV6-4	TRBJ2-2
CAITTGNTGELFF	.	.	TRBV10-3	TRBJ2-2
CASSLGSTYEQYF	.	.	TRBV28	TRBJ2-7
CASSYFPGQGYYGYTF	once	TRBD1	TRBV6-5	TRBJ1-2
CASSGRGKETQYF	few	.	TRBV2	TRBJ2-5
CASSLDRATEAFF	.	.	TRBV11-3	TRBJ1-1
CASSLGTSAYEQYF	.	TRBD2	TRBV5-4	TRBJ2-7
CASSLGPGTGGEEQYF	.	TRBD1	TRBV5-1	TRBJ2-7
CASSGQRNEKLFF	.	TRBD1	TRBV19	TRBJ1-4
CASSFSGGAHNEQFF	.	TRBD2	TRBV5-4	TRBJ2-1
CASSSTGTVKETQYF	.	TRBD1	TRBV11-1	TRBJ2-5
CASSLDRRGEQFF	.	.	TRBV11-2	TRBJ2-1
CASSLWTVSYEQYF	once	.	TRBV28	TRBJ2-7
CASSEETSGSSSYEQYF	.	TRBD2	TRBV25-1	TRBJ2-7
CASSTDRSTNEKLFF	.	.	TRBV19	TRBJ1-4
CAWSPLPNVLTF	.	.	TRBV30	TRBJ2-6
CASSYIRTGGATEAFF	.	.	TRBV6-5	TRBJ1-1
CASSLRGQGTEAFF	.	TRBD1	TRBV5-8	TRBJ1-1
CASSLTGPTNEKLFF	.	.	TRBV4-1	TRBJ1-4
CASSSTGGGNSPLHF	.	TRBD1	TRBV7-9	TRBJ1-6
CASRGKPQHF	.	.	TRBV5-1	TRBJ1-5
CASSPGHSTYGYTF	.	.	TRBV18	TRBJ1-2